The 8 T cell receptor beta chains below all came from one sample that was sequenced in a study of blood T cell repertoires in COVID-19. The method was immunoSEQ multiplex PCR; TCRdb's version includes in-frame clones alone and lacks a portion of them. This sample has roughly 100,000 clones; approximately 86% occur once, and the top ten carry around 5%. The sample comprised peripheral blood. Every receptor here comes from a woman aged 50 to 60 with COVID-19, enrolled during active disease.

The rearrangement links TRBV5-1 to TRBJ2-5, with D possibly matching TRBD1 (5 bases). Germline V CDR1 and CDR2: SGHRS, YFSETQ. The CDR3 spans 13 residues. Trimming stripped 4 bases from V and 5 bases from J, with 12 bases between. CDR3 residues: CASSIPGSETQYF. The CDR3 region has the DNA TGCGCCAGCAGCATACCAGGGTCCGAGACCCAGTACTTC.

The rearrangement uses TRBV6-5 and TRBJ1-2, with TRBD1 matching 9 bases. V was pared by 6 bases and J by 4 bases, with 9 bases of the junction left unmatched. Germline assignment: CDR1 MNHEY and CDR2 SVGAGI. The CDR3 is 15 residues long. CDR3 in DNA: TGTGCCAGCAGGGGGACGGGACAGGGCTCCTATGGCTACACCTTC. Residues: CASRGTGQGSYGYTF.

The CDR3 loop is CASSQRQEPQETQYF. The CDR3 DNA reads TGTGCCAGCAGCCAGCGACAGGAACCCCAAGAGACCCAGTACTTC. The rearrangement uses TRBV14 and TRBJ2-5, with D maybe TRBD1 (6 bases). This CDR3 is 15 amino acids long. The germline V and J ends were trimmed by 3 bases and 1 base, with 12 bases remaining between them. Germline V CDR1 and CDR2: SGHDN, FVKESK.

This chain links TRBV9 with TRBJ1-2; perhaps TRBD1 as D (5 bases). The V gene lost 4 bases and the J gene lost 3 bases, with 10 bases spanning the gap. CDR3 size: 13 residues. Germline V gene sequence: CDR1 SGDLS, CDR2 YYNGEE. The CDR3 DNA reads TGTGCCAGCAGCCAAACGGGGGACTATGGCTACACCTTC. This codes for CASSQTGDYGYTF. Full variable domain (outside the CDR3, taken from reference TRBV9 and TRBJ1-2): DSGVTQTPKHLITATGQRVTLRCSPRSGDLSVYWYQQSLDQGLQFLIQYYNGEERAKGNILERFSAQQFPDLHSELNLSSLELGDSALYFCASSQTGDYGYTFGSGTRLTVV.

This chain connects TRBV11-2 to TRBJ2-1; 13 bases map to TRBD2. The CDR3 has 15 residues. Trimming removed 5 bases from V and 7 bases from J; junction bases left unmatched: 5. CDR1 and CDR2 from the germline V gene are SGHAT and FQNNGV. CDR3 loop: CASSGLAGATNEQFF. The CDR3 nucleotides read TGTGCCAGCAGCGGACTAGCGGGGGCAACAAATGAGCAGTTCTTC.

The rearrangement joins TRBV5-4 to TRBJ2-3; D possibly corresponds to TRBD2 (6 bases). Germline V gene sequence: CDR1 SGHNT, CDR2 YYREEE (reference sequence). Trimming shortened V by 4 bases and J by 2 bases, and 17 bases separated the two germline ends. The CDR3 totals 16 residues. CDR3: CASSVDTGDTTDTQYF. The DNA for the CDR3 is TGTGCCAGCAGCGTGGATACGGGAGACACCACAGATACGCAGTATTTT.

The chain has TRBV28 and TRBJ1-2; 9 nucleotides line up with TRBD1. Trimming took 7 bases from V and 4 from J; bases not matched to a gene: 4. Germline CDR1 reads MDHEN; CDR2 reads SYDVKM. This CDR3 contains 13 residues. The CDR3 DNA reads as TGTGCCAGCAATGACAGGGGGGGCTATGGCTACACCTTC. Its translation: CASNDRGGYGYTF.

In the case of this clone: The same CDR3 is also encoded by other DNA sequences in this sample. As DNA, the CDR3 is TGTGCCAGCTCACCACCGGGGGGGGGCTCCTACAATGAGCAGTTCTTC. Translating it yields CASSPPGGGSYNEQFF. The rearrangement joins TRBV18 to TRBJ2-1; TRBD2 agrees at 7 bases. Unmatched junction bases numbered 2, after V lost 0 bases and J lost 0 bases. The germline V gene has CDR1 KGHSH and CDR2 LQKENI. This CDR3 comprises 16 residues.